Listed here are 12 T cell receptor beta chains from one sample, sequenced in a study of shared clonotypes between healthy human individuals. Sequencing used immunoSEQ multiplex PCR; TCRdb keeps in-frame clones, though not all of them. The sample consists of 2 million or so clones, roughly 94% of them appearing once. Source material: naive CD4+ T cells sorted from blood. Subset meaning: CD45RA+ positively selected. These receptors were collected from a young man in good health.

The V call is TRBV11-3, the J call TRBJ2-2, with D possibly matching TRBD2 (6 bases). Germline CDR1 and CDR2: SGHNT and YENEEA. V shed 11 bases and J shed 5 bases, with 21 bases lying between them. The CDR3 consists of 15 residues. The CDR3 DNA reads as TGTGCCTCGTCCCACGCGGGGTCAGGGACCGGGGAGCTGTTTTTT. Translation: CASSHAGSGTGELFF.

Worth noting for this clone: Other DNA sequences in this sample translate to the same CDR3. This chain connects TRBV2 to TRBJ1-5; 10 bases are a match to TRBD1. In germline, CDR1 is SNHLY, CDR2 FYNNEI. Trimming cost V 5 bases and J 4 bases; bases outside gene matches: 2. The CDR3 has 14 amino acids. The CDR3 spells CASSLGQGNQPQHF. CDR3 nucleotides: TGTGCCAGCAGTTTGGGACAGGGGAATCAGCCCCAGCATTTT. Full variable domain (missing parts from reference TRBV2 and TRBJ1-5): EPEVTQTPSHQVTQMGQEVILRCVPISNHLYFYWYRQILGQKVEFLVSFYNNEISEKSEIFDDQFSVERPDGSNFTLKIRSTKLEDSAMYFCASSLGQGNQPQHFGDGTRLSIL.

The chain combines TRBV5-4 with TRBJ1-2; unclear D gene. This CDR3 is 15 amino acids long. Trimming left V 2 bases short and J 2 bases short, with 13 bases between. Germline V CDR1 and CDR2: SGHNT, YYREEE (reference sequence). The CDR3 loop is CASSLAGLLNYGYTF. The CDR3 DNA follows: TGTGCCAGCAGCTTAGCGGGCCTATTAAACTATGGCTACACCTTC.

The rearrangement uses TRBV7-9 and TRBJ1-2; D is uncertain. CDR1 is SEHNR and CDR2 is FQNEAQ in the germline V gene (reference sequence). The CDR3 has 13 residues. The V end was cut by 4 bases, the J end by 10 bases, with 16 bases between. The CDR3 here is CASSSNTYTAYTF. CDR3 nucleotides: TGTGCCAGCAGCTCAAACACATATACGGCCTACACCTTC.

The chain links TRBV9 to TRBJ2-7; D is uncertain. Germline-derived CDR1 and CDR2 are SGDLS and YYNGEE. This CDR3 contains 15 residues. Trimming stripped 0 bases from V and 9 bases from J, with 19 bases between. In DNA, the CDR3 is TGTGCCAGCAGCGTAGGGTCGGAAGTAGCTTCAGGGCAGTACTTC. It encodes CASSVGSEVASGQYF.

The chain is built from TRBV7-2 and TRBJ2-3; no clear D. The germline CDR1 and CDR2 sequences are SGHTA and FQGNSA. The CDR3 is 15 amino acids. With 1 base removed from V and 2 bases from J, the gap between germline ends came to 10 bases. DNA of the CDR3: TGTGCCAGCAGCTTAGATCAGGCCTACACAGATACGCAGTATTTT. Translated, it gives CASSLDQAYTDTQYF.

This sequence joins TRBV7-9 and TRBJ2-3; D might be TRBD2 (6 bases). Trimming left V 3 bases short and J 1 base short, with 8 bases between. Germline lookup yields CDR1 SEHNR and CDR2 FQNEAQ (reference sequence). The CDR3 is made up of 14 amino acids. CDR3 DNA sequence: TGTGCCAGCAGCTTCACGGGGGGCACAGATACGCAGTATTTT. It is translated as CASSFTGGTDTQYF.

V usage is TRBV9 and J usage is TRBJ2-1; no clear D. With 0 bases removed from V and 0 bases from J, the gap between germline ends came to 7 bases. Germline V gives CDR1 SGDLS, CDR2 YYNGEE. This CDR3 has 15 amino acids. The CDR3 reads CASSVDYSSYNEQFF. CDR3 in DNA: TGTGCCAGCAGCGTAGATTATAGCTCCTACAATGAGCAGTTCTTC.

The V call is TRBV30, the J call TRBJ2-3; D not resolved. CDR3 size: 15 residues. V was cut by 3 bases and J by 1 base, with 14 bases left in between. Germline loops: CDR1 GTSNPN, CDR2 SVGIG (reference sequence). CDR3: CAWSVGGMGTDTQYF. CDR3 coding DNA: TGTGCCTGGAGCGTGGGTGGGATGGGCACAGATACGCAGTATTTT.

As regards this clone: Other DNA sequences of this sample code for an identical CDR3. This chain joins TRBV18 and TRBJ1-1, with TRBD1 as a possible D gene (5 bases). The CDR3 sequence is 13 residues long. Trimming shortened V by 5 bases and J by 1 base, and 8 bases separated the two germline ends. The V gene's germline CDR1 is KGHSH and CDR2 LQKENI. CDR3 sequence: CASSGGGNTEAFF. In nucleotides, the CDR3 is TGTGCCAGCTCAGGTGGGGGGAACACTGAAGCTTTCTTT.

The chain has TRBV5-1 and TRBJ1-1; D gene ambiguous. The CDR3 has 13 amino acids. V was pared by 0 bases and J by 4 bases, with 7 bases between. CDR1 SGHRS and CDR2 YFSETQ come from the germline V gene. The CDR3 loop is CASSLEEFTEAFF. DNA of the CDR3: TGCGCCAGCAGCTTGGAGGAATTCACTGAAGCTTTCTTT.

On this clone itself: The sample has other DNA sequences that encode this CDR3 too. This chain links TRBV18 with TRBJ2-5, with D possibly being TRBD2 (5 bases). Germline V gene lookup returns CDR1 KGHSH and CDR2 LQKENI. This CDR3 has 13 amino acids. The ends were cut back, 0 bases at V and 5 bases at J, with 7 bases in the middle. CDR3 coding DNA: TGTGCCAGCTCACCACCGCCGGGGGAGACCCAGTACTTC. It yields the protein CASSPPPGETQYF.